These 16 T cell receptor beta chains were all obtained from the same sample, sequenced in a study of blood T cell repertoires in COVID-19. The protocol was immunoSEQ multiplex PCR, while the TCRdb copy is restricted to in-frame clones and leaves out a portion. The table records roughly 130,000 clones, about nine tenths of them present only once. The sample consisted of peripheral blood. All receptors derive from a man in his forties or fifties with acute or convalescent COVID-19.

The chain links TRBV4-1 to TRBJ1-2, with TRBD1 as a possible D gene (5 bases). Trimming took off 0 bases at V and 4 bases at J, with 9 bases between the two ends. CDR1 is MGHRA and CDR2 is YSYEKL in the germline V gene. The length of the CDR3 is 14 residues. The CDR3: CASSQDGGFYGYTF. Here the CDR3 DNA reads TGCGCCAGCAGCCAAGATGGGGGGTTCTATGGCTACACCTTC.

The chain combines TRBV10-3 with TRBJ2-3; possibly TRBD2 for D (5 bases). The germline CDR1 and CDR2 sequences are ENHRY and SYGVKD. The CDR3 totals 11 residues. Trimming left V 10 bases short and J 5 bases short, with 10 bases between. Here the CDR3 DNA reads TGTGCCAACGGGATGGGAGATACGCAGTATTTT. Its translation is CANGMGDTQYF.

The V and J genes are TRBV5-4 and TRBJ2-1, with 10 bases that match TRBD2. The CDR3 covers 13 residues. Trimming took 2 bases from V and 15 from J; bases not matched to a gene: 8. The V gene's germline CDR1 is SGHNT and CDR2 YYREEE (reference sequence). Here the CDR3 reads CASSFSGGDLLFF. The CDR3 coding sequence is TGTGCCAGCAGCTTCAGCGGGGGGGATCTTTTGTTCTTC. Variable domain in full (rest from reference TRBV5-4 and TRBJ2-1): ETGVTQSPTHLIKTRGQQVTLRCSSQSGHNTVSWYQQALGQGPQFIFQYYREEENGRGNFPPRFSGLQFPNYSSELNVNALELDDSALYLCASSFSGGDLLFFGPGTRLTVL.

The rearrangement joins TRBV14 to TRBJ1-1; D possibly corresponds to TRBD1 (6 bases). CDR3 length equals 17 residues. V lost 3 bases to trimming and J lost 0 bases, with 17 bases between them. Looked up from germline, CDR1 is SGHDN and CDR2 is FVKESK. CDR3 sequence (DNA): TGTGCCAGCAGCCAGGGGGCACAGTCGAGATTGAACACTGAAGCTTTCTTT. The encoded protein is CASSQGAQSRLNTEAFF. Full variable domain (missing parts from reference TRBV14 and TRBJ1-1): EAGVTQFPSHSVIEKGQTVTLRCDPISGHDNLYWYRRVMGKEIKFLLHFVKESKQDESGMPNNRFLAERTGGTYSTLKVQPAELEDSGVYFCASSQGAQSRLNTEAFFGQGTRLTVV.

This clone was seen a handful of times. The J gene is TRBJ2-3, the V gene TRBV6-5; 8 bases are shared with TRBD2. CDR1 is MNHEY and CDR2 is SVGAGI in the germline V gene. V lost 6 bases, J lost 0 bases, and 5 bases stayed unmatched. This CDR3 comprises 15 residues. For the CDR3, the DNA is TGTGCCAGCAGGATAGCGGGAACTAGCACAGATACGCAGTATTTT. Its translation is CASRIAGTSTDTQYF.

On this clone itself: One junction end disagrees with the germline gene, perhaps due to a read error. The gene calls are TRBV7-7 and TRBJ2-1, with D possibly matching TRBD1 (7 bases). In germline, CDR1 is SSHAT, CDR2 FNYEAQ (reference sequence). CDR3 length equals 15 residues. DNA for the CDR3: TGTGCTAGCAGCTTAGGAGGGGGCGGTTTGAATGAGCAGTTCTTC. This sequence encodes CASSLGGGGLNEQFF.

This clone was seen only a few times. The chain links TRBV3-1 (or the pseudogene TRBV3-2) to TRBJ1-4; TRBD1 aligns across 7 bases. CDR3 length: 14 amino acids. The germline V gene has CDR1 LGHDT and CDR2 YNNKEL (reference sequence). Trimming removed 4 bases from V and 7 bases from J; junction bases left unmatched: 6. The CDR3 nucleotides are TGTGCCAGCAGCCCGACAGGGATGAGTGAAAAACTGTTTTTT. It specifies CASSPTGMSEKLFF.

The chain couples TRBV7-3 to TRBJ1-5; 11 bases match TRBD1. This CDR3 has 14 residues. V trimming: 0 bases; J trimming: 9 bases; junction bases outside the gene matches: 1. Germline CDR1 is SGHTA and CDR2 is FQGTGA. CDR3 DNA sequence: TGTGCCAGCAGCTTAACAGGGACAGGGGGGCCCCAGCATTTT. This sequence encodes CASSLTGTGGPQHF.

This chain uses TRBV29-1 with TRBJ1-5; maybe TRBD1 (6 bases). Trimming took 7 bases from V and 0 from J, leaving 13 bases between them. CDR3 size: 14 residues. Looked up from germline, CDR1 is SQVTM and CDR2 is ANQGSEA. As DNA, the CDR3 is TGCAGCGCAGCGAAGGACAGTAGCAATCAGCCCCAGCATTTT. Residues: CSAAKDSSNQPQHF.

The DNA for the CDR3 is TGTGCCAGCAGCTTGGTAGGGGAGGGGTCTTACGAGCAGTACTTC. It specifies CASSLVGEGSYEQYF. The V and J genes are TRBV5-4 and TRBJ2-7; TRBD2 agrees at 7 bases. The CDR3 has 15 residues. CDR1 is SGHNT and CDR2 is YYREEE in the germline V gene (reference sequence). With 0 bases clipped from V and 4 bases from J, the junction kept 7 bases outside the gene matches. The full variable domain, with the rest looked up from reference TRBV5-4 and TRBJ2-7, is ETGVTQSPTHLIKTRGQQVTLRCSSQSGHNTVSWYQQALGQGPQFIFQYYREEENGRGNFPPRFSGLQFPNYSSELNVNALELDDSALYLCASSLVGEGSYEQYFGPGTRLTVT.

The chain couples TRBV7-9 to TRBJ1-1, with 8 bases aligning to TRBD1. After removal of 0 bases from V and 5 bases from J, the junction contained 14 bases not matched to a gene. CDR1 SEHNR and CDR2 FQNEAQ come from the germline V gene (reference sequence). The CDR3 is 18 amino acids. The CDR3 DNA is TGTGCCAGCAGCTTAGCTGGTAGGGGAACAGGGGGGAAGACTGAAGCTTTCTTT. As protein: CASSLAGRGTGGKTEAFF.

The rearrangement links TRBV11-3 to TRBJ1-6; D is unclear. Germline assignment: CDR1 SGHNT and CDR2 YENEEA. Trimming removed 3 bases from V and 8 bases from J, with 14 bases in between. The CDR3 consists of 15 residues. The CDR3 is CASSLSGREDSPLHF. The CDR3 DNA reads TGTGCCAGCAGCTTGTCGGGAAGGGAGGATTCACCCCTCCACTTT. Combining the CDR3 with reference TRBV11-3 and TRBJ1-6 gives the whole variable domain EAGVVQSPRYKIIEKKQPVAFWCNPISGHNTLYWYLQNLGQGPELLIRYENEEAVDDSQLPKDRFSAERLKGVDSTLKIQPAELGDSAVYLCASSLSGREDSPLHFGNGTRLTVT.

This chain connects TRBV5-6 to TRBJ2-7, with D possibly being TRBD1 (6 bases). Germline V CDR1 and CDR2: SGHDT, YYEEEE. The CDR3 contains 15 residues. V lost 4 bases to trimming and J lost 2 bases, with 16 bases between them. CDR3 bases: TGTGCCAGCAGCCACAACAGGGTGCCTCCCTACGAGCAGTACTTC. This sequence encodes CASSHNRVPPYEQYF.

The chain carries TRBV6-5 and TRBJ1-6, with TRBD1 identical over 8 bases. The CDR3 sequence is 12 residues long. Unmatched junction bases numbered 1, after V lost 7 bases and J lost 8 bases. From germline, CDR1 is MNHEY and CDR2 SVGAGI. The CDR3: CASKTGDSPLHF. In nucleotides, the CDR3 is TGTGCCAGCAAGACAGGGGATTCACCCCTCCACTTT.

This clone was detected only a few times. The J gene is TRBJ1-1, the V gene TRBV5-6; 9 bases align to TRBD1. The ends lost 5 bases at V and 8 bases at J; junction bases unmatched: 4. The CDR3 runs to 12 residues. Germline values: CDR1 SGHDT, CDR2 YYEEEE. For the CDR3, the DNA is TGTGCCAGCAGTAGGGGGACAGGGGAAGCTTTCTTT. Amino acids: CASSRGTGEAFF.

This clone was seen a handful of times. The identical CDR3 is also encoded by other nucleotide sequences in the sample. CDR3 protein: CASRRQGSISNEQFF. CDR3 bases: TGTGCCAGCAGACGACAGGGTAGTATCTCCAATGAGCAGTTCTTC. This chain joins TRBV5-5 and TRBJ2-1, with TRBD1 matching over 7 bases. The CDR3 consists of 15 residues. V was clipped by 5 bases and J by 6 bases; unmatched bases: 11. Germline CDR1 SGHKS, CDR2 YYEKEE (reference sequence).